The 30 T cell receptor beta chains listed next were all sequenced from one sample in a study of cytomegalovirus exposure and HLA in healthy donors. PCR primers comprised 60 Vbeta and 13 Jbeta primers. Sequencing used immunoSEQ multiplex PCR; TCRdb keeps in-frame clones, though not all of them. The repertoire has 200,000 to 250,000 clones, 75% to 90% of them found once; the top ten carry more than 0.8%. Sample: PBMCs. All receptors derive from a young woman in good health and CMV-seronegative.

J is TRBJ1-1 and V is TRBV7-9; D is unclear. CDR3 length: 15 amino acids. Per the germline V gene, CDR1 is SEHNR and CDR2 is FQNEAQ (reference sequence). V gave up 2 bases and J gave up 2 bases, with 12 bases separating them. CDR3 DNA sequence: TGTGCCAGCAGCTTACCCCTAGAGGTAAACACTGAAGCTTTCTTT. Protein product: CASSLPLEVNTEAFF.

This chain links TRBV25-1 with TRBJ2-5, with TRBD2 matching 12 bases. Germline assignment: CDR1 MGHDK and CDR2 SYGVNS. With V trimmed by 6 bases and J by 5 bases, 7 bases remained unmatched. The CDR3 consists of 15 residues. The CDR3 region has the DNA TGTGCCAGCAGCTTGACTAGCGGGGGATGGGAGACCCAGTACTTC. Its protein is CASSLTSGGWETQYF.

The chain links TRBV7-6 to TRBJ2-7; a weak D match, TRBD1 (5 bases). Germline assignment: CDR1 SGHVS and CDR2 FNYEAQ. The CDR3 is 16 residues long. V was pared by 1 base and J by 5 bases, with 18 bases between. CDR3 residues: CASSLEGFTMNHEQYF. DNA of the CDR3: TGTGCCAGCAGCTTAGAGGGGTTTACTATGAACCACGAGCAGTACTTC.

This clone was picked up one time. The chain joins TRBV12-2 to TRBJ2-7; the tabulated D call, TRBD2, remains unverified against the DNA. TRBV12-2 is a listed pseudogene. This CDR3 region has 14 residues. CDR3 residues: CASRPAAIPYEQYF. The CDR3 region has the DNA TGTGCAAGTCGCCCGGCGGCGATACCCTACGAGCAGTACTTC.

The chain couples TRBV9 to TRBJ2-2; 9 bases are shared with TRBD2. This CDR3 contains 17 residues. Trimming cost V 0 bases and J 4 bases; bases outside gene matches: 7. Germline V CDR1 and CDR2: SGDLS, YYNGEE. The CDR3 reads CASSVALAGVSTGELFF. In DNA, the CDR3 is TGTGCCAGCAGCGTAGCCTTAGCGGGAGTATCCACCGGGGAGCTGTTTTTT.

The chain recombines TRBV10-2 with TRBJ2-4, with 10 bases lining up with TRBD2. The V segment lost 2 bases and the J segment 0 bases; nucleotides outside the gene matches: 7. Germline V gives CDR1 WSHSY, CDR2 SAAADI. CDR3 length: 18 amino acids. CDR3 protein: CASSERLAGDLAKNIQYF. Here the CDR3 DNA reads TGCGCCAGCAGTGAGAGGCTAGCGGGGGACCTAGCCAAAAACATTCAGTACTTC.

V is TRBV9 and J is TRBJ1-2, with 7 bases aligning to TRBD1. This CDR3 has 15 residues. The V gene's germline CDR1 is SGDLS and CDR2 YYNGEE. The V segment lost 4 bases and the J segment 7 bases; nucleotides outside the gene matches: 13. The DNA for the CDR3 is TGTGCCAGCAGCCCACCAAACCCAGGGGGACGTGGCTACACCTTC. It specifies CASSPPNPGGRGYTF.

The gene calls are TRBV6-1 and TRBJ1-3, with TRBD1 as a possible D gene (5 bases). Trimming cost V 1 base and J 3 bases, with 16 bases left between them. The length of the CDR3 is 17 residues. Germline V gene sequence: CDR1 MNHNS, CDR2 SASEGT. In DNA, the CDR3 is TGTGCCAGCAGTGAAGGTCAGGGCCTGGCGAGTGGAAACACCATATATTTT. Translated, it gives CASSEGQGLASGNTIYF.

The gene calls are TRBV5-1 and TRBJ2-2; tentatively, D is TRBD2 (7 bases). This CDR3 has 14 residues. Germline CDR1 SGHRS, CDR2 YFSETQ. Trimming removed 7 bases at V and 0 bases at J, with 10 bases between. CDR3 protein: CASGGGTNTGELFF. In DNA form, the CDR3 reads TGCGCCAGCGGGGGGGGCACGAACACCGGGGAGCTGTTTTTT. Supplemented by reference TRBV5-1 and TRBJ2-2, the full variable domain reads KAGVTQTPRYLIKTRGQQVTLSCSPISGHRSVSWYQQTPGQGLQFLFEYFSETQRNKGNFPGRFSGRQFSNSRSEMNVSTLELGDSALYLCASGGGTNTGELFFGEGSRLTVL.

This clone was recorded many times. The J gene is TRBJ2-7, the V gene TRBV5-6; TRBD2 matches at 7 bases. The CDR3 sequence is 16 residues long. CDR1 is SGHDT and CDR2 is YYEEEE in the germline V gene. V trimming: 4 bases; J trimming: 6 bases; junction bases outside the gene matches: 16. The CDR3 sequence: CASSRGGQGTFGEQYF. CDR3 nucleotide sequence: TGTGCCAGCAGCCGGGGAGGGCAGGGTACCTTCGGCGAGCAGTACTTC.

In this sample, this clone turned up once. This chain joins TRBV5-1 and TRBJ2-3; D is uncertain. Trimming left V 6 bases short and J 2 bases short, with 16 bases between. CDR3 size: 15 residues. Germline V CDR1 and CDR2: SGHRS, YFSETQ. Here the CDR3 DNA reads TGCGCCAGCAAAATTTCTAGTAAATACACAGATACGCAGTATTTT. Its translation: CASKISSKYTDTQYF.

This chain connects TRBV5-6 to TRBJ2-1, with 9 bases matching TRBD1. The V segment lost 4 bases and the J segment 8 bases; nucleotides outside the gene matches: 10. The CDR3 loop spans 15 amino acids. CDR1 and CDR2 from the germline V gene are SGHDT and YYEEEE. The CDR3 nucleotides are TGTGCCAGCAGCCCCCTGGGACAGGGAATCGATGAGCAGTTCTTC. Amino acids: CASSPLGQGIDEQFF.

The chain employs TRBV13 and TRBJ1-1; 8 nucleotides agree with TRBD1. The germline CDR1 and CDR2 sequences are PRHDT and FYEKMQ (reference sequence). V lost 5 bases to trimming and J lost 6 bases; unmatched junction nucleotides: 2. The CDR3 spans 12 residues. This CDR3 is CASSPGGAEAFF. In DNA, the CDR3 is TGTGCCAGCAGCCCAGGGGGCGCTGAAGCTTTCTTT.

V gene TRBV5-4 combines with J gene TRBJ2-4, with TRBD2 identical over 14 bases. The CDR3 contains 20 residues. Losses at the gene ends were 0 bases for V and 1 base for J; bases not matched to a gene: 9. Germline V lookup: CDR1 SGHNT, CDR2 YYREEE (reference sequence). The CDR3, as DNA: TGTGCCAGCAGCTTGGATCCGACTAGCGGGGGGGCTTGGGCCAAAAACATTCAGTACTTC. This translates into CASSLDPTSGGAWAKNIQYF.

V gene TRBV7-2 combines with J gene TRBJ2-2, with a tentative D call TRBD2 (7 bases). CDR1 is SGHTA, CDR2 FQGNSA, per germline. The CDR3 totals 14 residues. V lost 10 bases, J lost 7 bases, and 19 bases lay in between. The CDR3 here is CATRTGGKFGELFF. The CDR3 region has the DNA TGTGCCACAAGGACGGGGGGCAAGTTCGGGGAGCTGTTTTTT.

V usage is TRBV15 and J usage is TRBJ1-4, with D perhaps matching TRBD1 (5 bases). V lost 2 bases, J lost 7 bases, and 8 bases lay in between. CDR3 length equals 13 residues. Germline V gives CDR1 LNHNV, CDR2 YYDKDF (reference sequence). In nucleotides, the CDR3 is TGTGCCACCAGCAGATGGAGGGGTGAAAAACTGTTTTTT. This sequence encodes CATSRWRGEKLFF.

The rearrangement uses TRBV18 and TRBJ1-4; D is possibly TRBD1 (6 bases). The CDR3 covers 13 residues. Trimming shortened V by 3 bases and J by 8 bases, and 10 bases separated the two germline ends. Germline CDR1 KGHSH, CDR2 LQKENI. CDR3 bases: TGTGCCAGCTCACCCAGGGGTGGGGAAAAACTGTTTTTT. Its translation is CASSPRGGEKLFF.

This sequence joins TRBV7-9 and TRBJ2-7, with 9 nucleotides matching TRBD2. The ends lost 6 bases at V and 1 base at J; junction bases unmatched: 10. The CDR3 covers 16 residues. The V gene's germline CDR1 is SEHNR and CDR2 FQNEAQ (reference sequence). CDR3 in DNA: TGTGCCAGCAGTTTCGCCCAGACTAGCGGATCCTACGAGCAGTACTTC. It is translated as CASSFAQTSGSYEQYF.

The chain has TRBV5-1 and TRBJ2-5; D is perhaps TRBD2 (5 bases). Germline CDR1 is SGHRS and CDR2 is YFSETQ. The V and J ends lost 0 bases and 3 bases respectively, with 6 bases between them. The CDR3 extends over 13 amino acids. The CDR3 loop reads CASSLEREETQYF. The CDR3 region has the DNA TGCGCCAGCAGCTTGGAGAGGGAAGAGACCCAGTACTTC. Full variable domain (rest looked up from reference TRBV5-1 and TRBJ2-5): KAGVTQTPRYLIKTRGQQVTLSCSPISGHRSVSWYQQTPGQGLQFLFEYFSETQRNKGNFPGRFSGRQFSNSRSEMNVSTLELGDSALYLCASSLEREETQYFGPGTRLLVL.

The chain joins TRBV6-5 to TRBJ1-1; 12 bases are shared with TRBD1. Per the germline V gene, CDR1 is MNHEY and CDR2 is SVGAGI. The CDR3 is 16 residues long. V was clipped by 0 bases and J by 7 bases; unmatched bases: 6. CDR3 sequence reads: CASSYSGQGAQGEAFF. The CDR3 bases are TGTGCCAGCAGTTACTCGGGACAGGGGGCGCAGGGTGAAGCTTTCTTT.

V is TRBV7-6 and J is TRBJ2-2, with 10 bases matching TRBD2. In germline, CDR1 is SGHVS, CDR2 FNYEAQ. This CDR3 spans 16 amino acids. The J segment lost 5 bases and the V segment lost 5 bases, leaving 8 bases of the junction unmatched. The CDR3 here is CASSREAGGRTGELFF. CDR3 bases: TGTGCCAGCAGCCGGGAAGCGGGGGGGCGAACCGGGGAGCTGTTTTTT.

The V call is TRBV5-5, the J call TRBJ2-2; D is uncertain. Germline V lookup: CDR1 SGHKS, CDR2 YYEKEE (reference sequence). The CDR3 has 15 residues. Deletions cut 4 bases from V and 1 base from J, with 11 bases between. CDR3 region: CASSGYGWNTGELFF. CDR3 nucleotide sequence: TGTGCCAGCAGCGGGTACGGGTGGAACACCGGGGAGCTGTTTTTT.

This clone was picked up one time. This chain joins TRBV19 and TRBJ1-6, with 9 bases lining up with TRBD1. The junction had 11 bases not matched to a gene; V was cut back by 5 bases and J by 15 bases. The CDR3 totals 14 residues. Looked up from germline, CDR1 is LNHDA and CDR2 is SQIVND (reference sequence). CDR3: CASSRGTGYGDLHF. The CDR3 nucleotides read TGTGCCAGTAGTCGCGGGACAGGGTATGGGGACCTCCACTTT.

The V call is TRBV29-1, the J call TRBJ2-1; the match to TRBD2 covers 11 bases. In germline, CDR1 is SQVTM, CDR2 ANQGSEA. J was trimmed by 4 bases and V by 1 base; bases with no gene match: 6. This CDR3 contains 16 residues. This chain's CDR3 is CSVEGLAGGFYNEQFF. The CDR3 coding sequence is TGCAGCGTTGAAGGTCTAGCGGGGGGTTTTTACAATGAGCAGTTCTTC.

This clone was counted a few times. Sequence at one end of the junction differs from germline and may be a read error. This chain links TRBV20-1 with TRBJ2-7; 8 nucleotides match TRBD1. CDR1 and CDR2 (germline): DFQATT, SNEGSKA (reference sequence). The CDR3 consists of 11 residues. DNA of the CDR3: TGCCGTGCAGGGGGCGTCTACGAGCAGTACTTC. Its translation is CRAGGVYEQYF.

This clone was detected once. The chain carries TRBV18 and TRBJ2-7; 7 bases are shared with TRBD2. J was trimmed by 5 bases and V by 2 bases; bases with no gene match: 6. Per the germline V gene, CDR1 is KGHSH and CDR2 is LQKENI. The CDR3 spans 14 residues. The CDR3 protein is CASSPGTISNEQYF. CDR3 sequence (DNA): TGTGCCAGCTCACCAGGGACTATCTCAAACGAGCAGTACTTC.

Only a few counts were recorded for this clone. The chain links TRBV10-1 to TRBJ2-2; 7 bases fit TRBD1. The length of the CDR3 is 13 residues. Germline CDR1 and CDR2: WNHNN and SYGVQD (reference sequence). Here the CDR3 reads CGNGTDNTGELFF. The DNA for the CDR3 is TGCGGAAATGGGACAGACAACACCGGGGAGCTGTTTTTT.

In its sample, this clone was seen a few times. This CDR3 is CASSIGLDPGEQYF. The CDR3 nucleotides are TGTGCCAGTAGTATAGGACTCGACCCTGGGGAGCAGTACTTC. V usage is TRBV19 and J usage is TRBJ2-7; no firm D call. Trimming shortened V by 1 base and J by 7 bases, and 14 bases separated the two germline ends. The CDR3 is made up of 14 amino acids. Germline CDR1 and CDR2: LNHDA and SQIVND (reference sequence).

This chain links TRBV5-1 with TRBJ2-7, with 12 bases fitting TRBD2. V lost 0 bases and J lost 4; bases outside the gene matches: 20. Looked up from germline, CDR1 is SGHRS and CDR2 is YFSETQ. The CDR3 consists of 21 residues. Here the CDR3 DNA reads TGCGCCAGCAGCTTGGAAATCGGGGGCAGGTTGACTAGCGGGAGTAGGTACGAGCAGTACTTC. It specifies CASSLEIGGRLTSGSRYEQYF.

The V gene is TRBV5-1, the J gene TRBJ2-1; D perhaps matches TRBD2 (7 bases). V dropped 6 bases and J dropped 0 bases, with 16 bases sitting between them. CDR3 length equals 16 residues. The V gene's germline CDR1 is SGHRS and CDR2 YFSETQ. CDR3 protein: CASTSAGASSYNEQFF. Written as DNA, the CDR3 is TGCGCCAGCACCTCCGCGGGGGCGAGCTCCTACAATGAGCAGTTCTTC.